These T cell receptor beta chains were read from a single sample in a study of CD8+ T cells in alopecia areata. Data came from immunoSEQ multiplex PCR; TCRdb stores just in-frame clones and leaves some out. The table records hundreds of thousands of clones, 66% of them present only once. The sample consisted of CD4+ T cells sorted from blood, taken between weeks 44 and 45, from a patient treated with tofacitinib. Receptor source: a human donor with alopecia areata. Both conserved end residues are part of each CDR3. D genes are given only for firm matches. Clone sizes are given selectively: once, few, many, or a class where the clone is expanded.

V	size	D	J	DNA	CDR3
TRBV30	NA	NA	TRBJ1-1	TGTGCCTGGAGCATATCGCCAAACGGGATCCAGAACACTGAAGCTTTCTTT	CAWSISPNGIQNTEAFF
TRBV18	NA	NA	TRBJ1-5	TGTGCCAGCTCAGCTGGCGGGGATCAGCCCCAGCATTTT	CASSAGGDQPQHF
TRBV27	once	TRBD1	TRBJ1-5	TGTGCCAGCAGTTCCCCAGAGGGACAGGACGCCCGCAATCAGCCCCAGCATTTT	CASSSPEGQDARNQPQHF
TRBV18	NA	NA	TRBJ2-3	TGTGCCAGCTCACCACGGGGACTCAGGGGAGATACGCAGTATTTT	CASSPRGLRGDTQYF
TRBV5-4	few	TRBD2	TRBJ2-3	TGCGCCAGCAGCCACACGCGGGGGGGCAGGGTTGATACGCAGTATTTT	CASSHTRGGRVDTQYF
TRBV10-2	NA	NA	TRBJ1-2	TGCGCCAGCAGTGAGTCGAGGGGAAATGGCTACACCTTC	CASSESRGNGYTF
TRBV29-1	few	NA	TRBJ2-2	TGCAGCGTTGGGCTACCGAACACCGGGGAGCTGTTTTTT	CSVGLPNTGELFF
TRBV29-1	NA	NA	TRBJ1-3	TGCAGCGCCATTATCTCTGGAAACACCATATATTTT	CSAIISGNTIYF
TRBV29-1	NA	NA	TRBJ1-2	TGCAGCGTTGCGGACACTGGCTATGGCTACACCTTC	CSVADTGYGYTF
TRBV5-1	NA	NA	TRBJ2-6	TGCGCCAGCAGCTTCAGCTCTGGGGCCAACGTCCTGACTTTC	CASSFSSGANVLTF
TRBV10-3	NA	TRBD1	TRBJ2-1	TGTGCCATCAGTGAGCCCGGACAGGGGGTGGGTGAGCAGTTCTTC	CAISEPGQGVGEQFF
TRBV7-2	few	NA	TRBJ1-2	TGTGCCAGCAGCCAAGGCGGGGCGACGGAGAACTATGGCTACACCTTC	CASSQGGATENYGYTF
TRBV29-1	few	NA	TRBJ2-1	TGCAGCGTTGAGACGGCGACGGGGAATGAGCAGTTCTTC	CSVETATGNEQFF
TRBV28	few	NA	TRBJ2-3	TGTGCCAGCAGTTCTACCCGAGGAAGCACAGATACGCAGTATTTT	CASSSTRGSTDTQYF
TRBV23-1	NA	NA	TRBJ2-2	TGCGCCAGCAGTCAAATCCCTCTGTGGAACGCGAACACCGGGGAGCTGTTTTTT	CASSQIPLWNANTGELFF
TRBV9	few	TRBD1	TRBJ1-3	TGTGCCAGCAGCGCCACCGGGACAGGGCAACGAAACACCATATATTTT	CASSATGTGQRNTIYF
TRBV5-6	NA	NA	TRBJ1-6	TGTGCCAGCAGCTCGACGTTACAGGGAGGAACCGATAATTCACCCCTCCACTTT	CASSSTLQGGTDNSPLHF
TRBV7-9	NA	NA	TRBJ1-5	TGTGCCAGCAGCTTAGGTAGGGGACAGCCCCAGCATTTT	CASSLGRGQPQHF
TRBV14	few	NA	TRBJ2-4	TGTGCCAGCAGCCAAGACCTTGAGGACATTCAGTACTTC	CASSQDLEDIQYF
TRBV29-1	NA	NA	TRBJ1-2	TGCAGCGCAGTGTGGACGGGGGACTTGAATGGCTACACCTTC	CSAVWTGDLNGYTF
TRBV29-1	NA	NA	TRBJ1-1	TGCAGCGTTGGAGAGTACACTGAAGCTTTCTTT	CSVGEYTEAFF
TRBV10-3	few	NA	TRBJ2-5	TGTGCCATCAGTGAGTCAAGTAAAGAGACCCAGTACTTC	CAISESSKETQYF
TRBV27	NA	NA	TRBJ1-1	TGTGCCAGCAGTCCCCTGGCCCCAGGGGAAGCTTTCTTT	CASSPLAPGEAFF
TRBV9	NA	TRBD1	TRBJ2-3	TGTGCCAGCAGCGTACCGACAGGGGGTGGCACAGATACGCAGTATTTT	CASSVPTGGGTDTQYF
TRBV7-2	few	NA	TRBJ2-7	TGTGCCAGCAGCCGGACAGTCTACGAGCAGTACTTC	CASSRTVYEQYF
TRBV30	NA	NA	TRBJ2-3	TGTGCCTGGAGTCCGTTCGCTAGCGTTTTGTTGAATACGCAGTATTTT	CAWSPFASVLLNTQYF
TRBV9	NA	NA	TRBJ1-1	TGTGCCAGCAGCGTTGGAAAGGGATATGGTGCTGAAGCTTTCTTT	CASSVGKGYGAEAFF
TRBV7-9	NA	NA	TRBJ2-4	TGTGCCAGCAGCTTCTCACAACCGGACATTCAGTACTTC	CASSFSQPDIQYF
TRBV29-1	NA	TRBD2	TRBJ2-7	TGCAGCGTTGCTAGCGGGGGGGCCAGTGAGCAGTACTTC	CSVASGGASEQYF
TRBV9	NA	TRBD1	TRBJ1-2	TGTGCCAGCAGCGCGGGACAGACGTCTAACTATGGCTACACCTTC	CASSAGQTSNYGYTF
TRBV7-2	NA	NA	TRBJ2-5	TGTGCCAGCAGCTTACTTGGCCCCGGAGCCCAAGAGACCCAGTACTTC	CASSLLGPGAQETQYF
TRBV29-1	NA	NA	TRBJ2-3	TGCAGCGTTGAAGTTATTAGCGGAACAGATACGCAGTATTTT	CSVEVISGTDTQYF
TRBV29-1	NA	NA	TRBJ1-4	TGCAGCGTTGGTAGTGGAAGTCTCCTGTTTTTT	CSVGSGSLLFF
TRBV2	NA	NA	TRBJ2-3	TGTGCCAGCAGGGGAGAGAAGACGCAGTATTTT	CASRGEKTQYF
TRBV29-1	NA	TRBD1	TRBJ2-1	TGCAGCGTTCCGGGACAGGGCAGTCTCTCCTACAATGAGCAGTTCTTC	CSVPGQGSLSYNEQFF
TRBV5-1	NA	NA	TRBJ1-6	TGCGCCAGCAGCTCTGACGGAATGGATTCACCCCTCCACTTT	CASSSDGMDSPLHF
TRBV7-2	NA	TRBD1	TRBJ1-6	TGTGCCAGCAGCTTAGAGGGACAGTCGTCGGCACCCCTCCACTTT	CASSLEGQSSAPLHF
TRBV2	NA	TRBD2	TRBJ2-3	TGTGCCAGCAGTGAACGGGGACTAGAGAGCACAGATACGCAGTATTTT	CASSERGLESTDTQYF
TRBV30	NA	NA	TRBJ1-1	TGTGCCTGGAACCAGCCCGACAGTGGAGGAGCTTTCTTT	CAWNQPDSGGAFF
TRBV10-3	NA	TRBD1	TRBJ2-3	TGTGCCGCTCGCCGGGACAGGTGGTCAGATACGCAGTATTTT	CAARRDRWSDTQYF
TRBV25-1	NA	NA	TRBJ2-3	TGTGCCAGCAGTGACCGGAGACCAACTAGCACAGATACGCAGTATTTT	CASSDRRPTSTDTQYF
TRBV29-1	NA	TRBD1	TRBJ1-2	TGCAGCGTTGGAGGTTACCCGGGACAGGGTTATGGCTACACCTTC	CSVGGYPGQGYGYTF
TRBV11-1	few	NA	TRBJ1-5	TGTGCCAGCAGCCCTCCCGACAGGCTTGGTAATCAGCCCCAGCATTTT	CASSPPDRLGNQPQHF
TRBV14	NA	TRBD1	TRBJ1-2	TGTGCCAGCAGCCACGGGACAGGGGCAAACTATGGCTACACCTTC	CASSHGTGANYGYTF
TRBV29-1	few	TRBD1	TRBJ2-7	TGCAGCGTTGAAGGGACAGGGACTCACGAGCAGTACTTC	CSVEGTGTHEQYF
TRBV6-6	NA	NA	TRBJ1-1	TGTGCCAGCATCTTAGACAGTACCGAGCGTGAAGCTTTCTTT	CASILDSTEREAFF
TRBV10-3	NA	TRBD2	TRBJ2-3	TGTGCCGTTCAATCCCAGACTAGCGGACCGAGCACAGATACGCAGTATTTT	CAVQSQTSGPSTDTQYF
TRBV29-1	NA	NA	TRBJ2-3	TGCAGCGTTGGGGGCTTTAAAGGCACAGATACGCAGTATTTT	CSVGGFKGTDTQYF
TRBV29-1	NA	NA	TRBJ2-7	TGCAGCGTTGCGGCTGACTCCTACGAGCAGTACTTC	CSVAADSYEQYF
TRBV7-3	NA	NA	TRBJ2-3	TGTGCCAGCAGCTTAAATGACAGGACAGATACGCAGTATTTT	CASSLNDRTDTQYF
TRBV29-1	NA	TRBD1	TRBJ2-3	TGCAGCGCCACCGGACAGGGGAGAGGAGATACGCAGTATTTT	CSATGQGRGDTQYF
TRBV29-1	once	TRBD1	TRBJ1-1	TGCAGCGGGACGGACAGGCCAAACACTGAAGCTTTCTTT	CSGTDRPNTEAFF
TRBV5-1	NA	TRBD2	TRBJ2-2	TGCGCCAGCAGCTACCTAGCGGGGTCTAGCACCGGGGAGCTGTTTTTT	CASSYLAGSSTGELFF
TRBV11-2	NA	NA	TRBJ2-2	TGTGCCAGCAGCTACAGAGGCCTACACCGGGAGCTGTTTTTT	CASSYRGLHRELFF